One sample yielded the 17 T cell receptor beta chains listed below, sequenced in a study of T-cell reconstitution after alpha-beta-depleted transplantation in children (dated by TCRdb to 2015 to 2016). Libraries came from PCR. The sample was run on an Illumina HiSeq 2500. To normalize quantification of the TCRbeta repertoire, the TCR libraries were built with molecular barcoding that relied on unique molecular identifiers. TCRdb trimmed public reads at Q25 via fastp, called clones via MiXCR and kept in-frame beta chains. Rows are unified per CDR3 protein, each entry keeping the most common DNA and genes. Present in this sample are around 800,000 distinct CDR3 sequences, around 17% of which were seen just once. Roughly 4.8% of the sample is in the top ten clones. What this sample's treatment or condition label stands for: allogeneic hematopoietic cell transplantation with graft depleted of TCRalphabeta T cells and CD19 B cells.

Material: PBMCs, mostly from graft donor cells, obtained 360 days after TCRalphabeta/CD19-depleted stem cell transplant. These receptors originate from a male patient between 5 and 17 years old who had a stem cell transplant for acute lymphoblastic leukemia, so the T cells may come from the graft donor.

This clonotype was observed a few times. The chain carries TRBV29-1 and TRBJ2-7, with D perhaps TRBD2 (5 bases). Trimming left V 3 bases short and J 0 bases short, with 9 bases between. The germline V gene encodes CDR1 SQVTM and CDR2 ANQGSEA. CDR3 length: 13 residues. The CDR3 DNA sequence: TGCAGCGTTGACCCGGGAAACTCCTACGAGCAGTACTTC. This encodes CSVDPGNSYEQYF.

In the case of this clonotype: At one of its ends the junction is not consistent with the germline gene, which may arise from a read error. This chain joins TRBV2 and TRBJ1-2, with TRBD1 as a possible D gene (5 bases). This CDR3 has 13 residues. Germline assignment: CDR1 SNHLY and CDR2 FYNNEI. This CDR3 is CASRGGVTLRVFF. CDR3 nucleotide sequence: TGTGCCAGCAGGGGGGGTGTGACCCTCCGGGTTTTCTTC.

This clonotype was recorded a few times. The J gene is TRBJ2-1, the V gene TRBV12-3 or TRBV12-4; TRBD2 aligns across 7 bases. J gave up 16 bases and V 5 bases, and 11 bases lay outside the gene matches. The CDR3 is 12 residues long. CDR3 sequence reads: CASSLPGEGEFF. CDR3 DNA: TGTGCCAGCAGTCTTCCGGGGGAGGGTGAATTCTTC.

This clonotype has a handful of counts. The V and J genes are TRBV20-1 and TRBJ1-5; 7 positions agree with TRBD1. V gave up 6 bases and J gave up 5 bases; unmatched junction bases: 7. Germline V lookup: CDR1 DFQATT, CDR2 SNEGSKA (reference sequence). This CDR3 has 13 amino acids. The CDR3 loop is CSANRQGDQPQHF. The CDR3 bases are TGCAGTGCCAACCGACAGGGCGATCAGCCCCAGCATTTT.

CDR3 in amino acids: CAISSDRDRTTSSYEQYF. DNA of the CDR3: TGTGCCATCAGTTCCGACCGGGACCGAACGACTAGCTCCTACGAGCAGTACTTC. The V and J genes are TRBV10-3 and TRBJ2-7; D is perhaps TRBD2 (6 bases). The V gene's germline CDR1 is ENHRY and CDR2 SYGVKD. Trimming stripped 5 bases from V and 0 bases from J, with 23 bases between. This CDR3 has 18 amino acids.

The J gene is TRBJ2-7, the V gene TRBV3-1; D may match TRBD1 or TRBD2 (6 bases each). Germline V gene sequence: CDR1 LGHDT, CDR2 YNNKEL (reference sequence). Trimming stripped 3 bases from V and 5 bases from J, with 17 bases between. The CDR3 consists of 15 residues. The CDR3 DNA follows: TGTGCCAGCAGCCACACCTCCGACAGGAGGGACGAGCAGTACTTC. Amino acid sequence: CASSHTSDRRDEQYF.

In this sample, this clonotype turned up once. CDR3 sequence reads: CASSLISRGNVEQYF. The DNA for the CDR3 is TGCGCCAGCAGCTTGATAAGCAGAGGGAACGTCGAGCAGTACTTC. The gene calls are TRBV5-1 and TRBJ2-7; maybe TRBD2 (5 bases). The CDR3 totals 15 residues. The V gene's germline CDR1 is SGHRS and CDR2 YFSETQ. V lost 1 base and J lost 6, with 17 bases in between. Filled out from reference TRBV5-1 and TRBJ2-7, the complete variable domain reads KAGVTQTPRYLIKTRGQQVTLSCSPISGHRSVSWYQQTPGQGLQFLFEYFSETQRNKGNFPGRFSGRQFSNSRSEMNVSTLELGDSALYLCASSLISRGNVEQYFGPGTRLTVT.

Only a few counts were recorded for this clonotype. The chain uses TRBV28 and TRBJ2-3; tentative D call: TRBD1 (6 bases). Germline CDR1 reads MDHEN; CDR2 reads SYDVKM. Trimming left V 3 bases short and J 4 bases short, with 11 bases between. This CDR3 has 14 amino acids. The CDR3 DNA sequence: TGTGCCAGCAGTTTCCGCTCAGGGGCAGATACGCAGTATTTT. Amino acid sequence: CASSFRSGADTQYF.

This clonotype has a handful of counts. The gene calls are TRBV7-3 and TRBJ2-3; D is undetermined. There are 13 residues in the CDR3. V lost 5 bases and J lost 1, with 7 bases in between. Germline CDR1 SGHTA, CDR2 FQGTGA. The CDR3 coding sequence is TGTGCCAGCAGCACCCCTGGCACAGATACGCAGTATTTT. The encoded protein is CASSTPGTDTQYF.

This clonotype was observed a few times. V and J are TRBV10-2 and TRBJ2-2; D is uncertain. Trimming removed 7 bases at V and 1 base at J, with 4 bases between. The CDR3 covers 12 residues. Germline V gene data show CDR1 as WSHSY and CDR2 as SAAADI. CDR3 coding DNA: TGCGCCAGCATATGGAACACCGGGGAGCTGTTTTTT. Its translation is CASIWNTGELFF.

This clonotype was seen a handful of times. The chain is built from TRBV9 and TRBJ2-3; D tentatively fits TRBD1 or TRBD2 (5 bases each). CDR1 SGDLS and CDR2 YYNGEE come from the germline V gene. The CDR3 runs to 14 residues. With 0 bases removed from V and 7 bases from J, the gap between germline ends came to 12 bases. CDR3: CASSVDLGTHTQYF. DNA of the CDR3: TGTGCCAGCAGCGTAGATTTAGGGACCCATACGCAGTATTTT.

This clonotype was recorded many times. The V call is TRBV29-1, the J call TRBJ2-2; unclear D gene. V shed 5 bases and J shed 2 bases, with 3 bases lying between them. The CDR3 has 11 residues. Looked up from germline, CDR1 is SQVTM and CDR2 is ANQGSEA. CDR3 residues: CSVFNTGELFF. As DNA, the CDR3 is TGCAGCGTTTTTAACACCGGGGAGCTGTTTTTT.

V is TRBV20-1 and J is TRBJ2-1; 13 bases fit TRBD2. J gave up 8 bases and V 6 bases, and 10 bases lay outside the gene matches. The germline gives CDR1 DFQATT, CDR2 SNEGSKA (reference sequence). The CDR3 loop spans 15 amino acids. For the CDR3, the DNA is TGCAGTGCAGGTCCGGGACTAGCGGGAACGTATGAGCAGTTCTTC. Its protein product is CSAGPGLAGTYEQFF.

The genes are TRBV12-3 or TRBV12-4 and TRBJ2-1; 11 bases are shared with TRBD2. The junction had 10 bases not matched to a gene; V was cut back by 6 bases and J by 15 bases. The CDR3 extends over 13 amino acids. The CDR3 sequence is CASSLRLAGQWFF. The DNA of the CDR3 is TGTGCCAGCAGCCTTCGACTAGCGGGACAGTGGTTCTTC.

The chain uses TRBV7-6 and TRBJ2-7, with D perhaps matching TRBD2 (6 bases). Trimming cost V 5 bases and J 3 bases, with 17 bases left between them. This CDR3 is built from 15 residues. CDR1 and CDR2 (germline): SGHVS, FNYEAQ. The CDR3 sequence: CASSPNAGRGYEQYF. CDR3 nucleotide sequence: TGTGCCAGCAGCCCCAACGCTGGGCGGGGCTACGAGCAGTACTTC.

J is TRBJ2-5 and V is TRBV4-3; 11 bases match TRBD1. With 5 bases clipped from V and 2 bases from J, the junction kept 10 bases outside the gene matches. The germline CDR1 and CDR2 sequences are LGHNA and YSLEER. The CDR3 is 17 amino acids. Written as DNA, the CDR3 is TGCGCCAGCAGCGGGTGGACAGGGGGCCGGTTGCAAGAGACCCAGTACTTC. Translation: CASSGWTGGRLQETQYF.

This chain uses TRBV12-3 or TRBV12-4 with TRBJ1-5, with 7 positions matching TRBD1. The CDR3 has 16 amino acids. Trimming at V came to 3 bases and at J to 4 bases, leaving 9 bases not matched to a gene. Here the CDR3 DNA reads TGTGCCAGCAGTTTCGGACTCAGGGGGGCTAATCAGCCCCAGCATTTT. Translating it yields CASSFGLRGANQPQHF.